This T cell receptor beta chain came from a study of glioma-infiltrating T cells. Study outcomes and limitations: Tissue-blood divergence was below expectation in non-neoplastic patients, above in gliomas.

This clonotype was recorded a few times. Its antigen is still unknown. Using RNA template, CDR3s of TCR alpha and beta were amplified with iRepertoire arm-PCR. TCRdb reprocessed the multiplex PCR reads via MiXCR and lists one record per CDR3 protein. The data contain a few hundred thousand distinct CDR3 sequences, 41% of them singletons. This TCR was sampled from a human donor with low-grade glioma or glioblastoma, undergoing nonglioma brain surgery, or in good health (not recorded which). Sequencing used glioma tissue, nonneoplastic brain tissue, or PBMCs (not recorded which).

DNA of the CDR3: TGTGCCAGCAGTGTCTCCGCAGGCTCTAGCACAGATACGCAGTATTTT. It yields the protein CASSVSAGSSTDTQYF. The gene calls are TRBV12-3 or TRBV12-4 and TRBJ2-3; no firm D call. V lost 5 bases and J 0 bases, leaving 15 bases between the germline ends. The CDR3 covers 16 residues.